Each of the 3 T cell receptor beta chains below was sequenced from the same sample in a study of blood T cell repertoires in COVID-19. Assay: immunoSEQ multiplex PCR; the TCRdb copy retains only in-frame clones and omits some. The table has about 230,000 clones, over 70% seen once. Sequencing used peripheral blood. These receptors originate from a woman at least 80 years old with acute or convalescent COVID-19.

The chain carries TRBV5-4 and TRBJ2-7; D might be TRBD2 (6 bases). This CDR3 region has 14 residues. V was cut by 0 bases and J by 7 bases, with 14 bases left in between. Per the germline V gene, CDR1 is SGHNT and CDR2 is YYREEE (reference sequence). The CDR3 nucleotides are TGTGCCAGCAGCTTGGGAGTAGCGGCTTGGGAGCAGTACTTC. Protein: CASSLGVAAWEQYF.

This rearrangement joins TRBV5-5 to TRBJ2-3; 9 bases line up with TRBD1. Germline V gene lookup returns CDR1 SGHKS and CDR2 YYEKEE (reference sequence). J lost 0 bases, V lost 4 bases, and 18 bases had no gene match. The CDR3 is 20 residues long. This CDR3 reads CASSPWGTGFSPMSTDTQYF. In nucleotides, the CDR3 is TGTGCCAGCAGCCCCTGGGGGACAGGGTTCTCCCCAATGAGCACAGATACGCAGTATTTT.

The V and J genes are TRBV6-5 and TRBJ1-1; perhaps TRBD1 as D (5 bases). The CDR3 spans 14 residues. The ends were cut back, 5 bases at V and 4 bases at J, with 14 bases in the middle. The germline CDR1 and CDR2 sequences are MNHEY and SVGAGI. The CDR3 sequence: CASSTGTEGTEAFF. CDR3 sequence (DNA): TGTGCCAGCAGTACCGGGACGGAGGGCACTGAAGCTTTCTTT.